A single sample is the source of the 25 T cell receptor beta chains below, sequenced in a study of radiotherapy plus CTLA-4 blockade in lung cancer (dated 2018 in TCRdb). Library creation used the immunoSEQ multiplex PCR assay. Entries here come from immuneACCESS through TCRdb and include only in-frame sequences with V and J called. Some clones fail to appear in such tables; in the studies checked, an unresolved V gene covers under half of the shortfall, and the cause of the remainder is unknown. In this sample the table shows 84,000 or so clones, approximately 80% of which occur a single time. Of the sample, more than 12% falls within the top ten clones. The sample in question was peripheral blood, obtained from a patient treated with radiotherapy plus ipilimumab. The receptors were sampled from a human donor with non-small cell lung cancer that progressed on radiotherapy plus ipilimumab.

The chain recombines TRBV21-1 with TRBJ2-5; the table gives TRBD2 as D, unverified against the DNA. TRBV21-1 is recorded as a pseudogene. The CDR3 consists of 20 residues. The CDR3 DNA is TGTGCCAGCAGCAAAGTCTTTCGTGGGGGGGTAGGGGCCGCCCGGGAGACCCAGTACTTC. It translates to CASSKVFRGGVGAARETQYF.

The chain has TRBV30 and TRBJ1-5, with D uncertain. The CDR3 runs 14 residues. The V end was cut by 4 bases, the J end by 2 bases, with 12 bases between. The germline V gene encodes CDR1 GTSNPN and CDR2 SVGIG (reference sequence). The CDR3 nucleotides read TGTGCCTGGAATTCCCGAGGCGGCAATCAGCCCCAGCATTTT. Translated: CAWNSRGGNQPQHF.

The rearrangement uses TRBV19 and TRBJ2-2, with 9 bases matching TRBD1. The CDR3 sequence is 16 residues long. Germline V CDR1 and CDR2: LNHDA, SQIVND (reference sequence). J gave up 5 bases and V 5 bases, and 9 bases lay outside the gene matches. CDR3 in amino acids: CASSFRDRAVTGELFF. Written as DNA, the CDR3 is TGTGCCAGTAGTTTCCGGGACAGGGCAGTTACCGGGGAGCTGTTTTTT.

The chain employs TRBV7-8 and TRBJ2-5, with D tentatively TRBD2 (6 bases). V was pared by 9 bases and J by 4 bases, with 21 bases between. Germline loops: CDR1 SGHVS, CDR2 FQNEAQ. The CDR3 runs to 15 residues. The CDR3 loop reads CARRMQWEERETQYF. The CDR3 DNA follows: TGTGCCAGAAGGATGCAGTGGGAGGAGAGAGAGACCCAGTACTTC.

This sequence joins TRBV7-6 and TRBJ1-5; the D gene is possibly TRBD1 (6 bases). Germline V lookup: CDR1 SGHVS, CDR2 FNYEAQ. Trimming removed 0 bases from V and 2 bases from J, with 17 bases in between. This CDR3 spans 18 amino acids. The CDR3 reads CASSLAPRGARGNQPQHF. The CDR3 DNA is TGTGCCAGCAGCTTAGCACCGCGGGGGGCGCGTGGCAATCAGCCCCAGCATTTT.

This clone is medium-sized by share. This chain connects TRBV6-6 to TRBJ1-5, with 7 bases matching TRBD1. The germline CDR1 and CDR2 sequences are MNHNY and SVGAGI (reference sequence). The CDR3 length is 14 residues. V shed 6 bases and J 7 bases; nucleotides not matched to a gene: 9. The CDR3 region is CASRAQGRGQPQHF. The CDR3 coding sequence is TGTGCCAGCAGGGCACAGGGGCGGGGGCAGCCCCAGCATTTT.

The genes are TRBV7-9 and TRBJ2-2; D is possibly TRBD1 or TRBD2 (5 bases each). The germline V and J ends were trimmed by 5 bases and 2 bases, with 6 bases remaining between them. The CDR3 loop spans 13 amino acids. Germline V gives CDR1 SEHNR, CDR2 FQNEAQ (reference sequence). CDR3 nucleotide sequence: TGTGCCAGCAGCGGGGACAACACCGGGGAGCTGTTTTTT. Its translation is CASSGDNTGELFF.

This chain links TRBV28 with TRBJ1-2; no reliable D call. The CDR3 runs to 16 residues. CDR1 is MDHEN and CDR2 is SYDVKM in the germline V gene. The ends were cut back, 8 bases at V and 0 bases at J, with 19 bases in the middle. The CDR3 sequence: CASVKEGVKTNYGYTF. The DNA for the CDR3 is TGTGCCAGCGTTAAAGAAGGTGTGAAGACTAACTATGGCTACACCTTC.

V and J are TRBV10-3 and TRBJ2-2; D is uncertain. Per the germline V gene, CDR1 is ENHRY and CDR2 is SYGVKD. The CDR3 is 11 amino acids. V was pared by 6 bases and J by 9 bases, with 8 bases between. The CDR3 bases are TGTGCCATCAGCCCCGACAGGGAGCTGTTTTTT. It specifies CAISPDRELFF.

This clone was recorded a few times. V gene TRBV11-2 combines with J gene TRBJ2-7; 7 bases fit TRBD1. There are 15 residues in the CDR3. Per germline, CDR1 SGHAT and CDR2 FQNNGV. V was clipped by 5 bases and J by 0 bases; unmatched bases: 7. The CDR3 region has the DNA TGTGCCAGCAGCCCCCAGGGGGTGGGCTCCTACGAGCAGTACTTC. Translation: CASSPQGVGSYEQYF.

V gene TRBV6-5 combines with J gene TRBJ1-3; weak D call: TRBD1 (5 bases). V shed 4 bases and J shed 2 bases, with 15 bases lying between them. Germline CDR1 is MNHEY and CDR2 is SVGAGI. The CDR3 has 16 amino acids. The DNA for the CDR3 is TGTGCCAGCAGTTTATCGTCAGGGCTTGCTGGAAACACCATATATTTT. Its protein product is CASSLSSGLAGNTIYF.

V and J are TRBV11-2 and TRBJ1-4, with 9 bases identical to TRBD1. The CDR3 is 15 amino acids. Per germline, CDR1 SGHAT and CDR2 FQNNGV. V lost 4 bases to trimming and J lost 8 bases; unmatched junction nucleotides: 8. The CDR3 loop reads CASSYTGTGNEKLFF. The CDR3 DNA sequence: TGTGCCAGCAGCTATACCGGGACAGGGAACGAAAAACTGTTTTTT.

The V gene is TRBV19, the J gene TRBJ1-4; maybe TRBD1 (5 bases). The CDR3 sequence is 12 residues long. Trimming removed 6 bases at V and 17 bases at J, with 19 bases between. From germline, CDR1 is LNHDA and CDR2 SQIVND (reference sequence). CDR3 nucleotides: TGTGCCAGTAGGACCCCTGGGGGTACGATATTTTTT. This codes for CASRTPGGTIFF.

The chain has TRBV5-1 and TRBJ2-2; no firm D call. Germline CDR1 is SGHRS and CDR2 is YFSETQ. The CDR3 consists of 14 residues. V was trimmed by 3 bases and J by 8 bases, leaving 14 bases between them. This chain's CDR3 is CASSSLYFWGELFF. The CDR3 bases are TGCGCCAGCAGCTCCCTCTACTTTTGGGGGGAGCTGTTTTTT.

This clone was seen only a few times. The genes are TRBV7-2 and TRBJ1-2; the D is unclear. CDR1 and CDR2 from the germline V gene are SGHTA and FQGNSA. The CDR3 sequence is 13 residues long. V was cut by 1 base and J by 7 bases, with 10 bases left in between. CDR3 bases: TGTGCCAGCAGCTTAGACAGCTTGGGTGGCTACACCTTC. Its translation: CASSLDSLGGYTF.

V and J are TRBV7-6 and TRBJ2-5, with TRBD2 identical over 7 bases. The trim removed 3 bases at V and 2 bases at J, leaving 9 bases unmatched. This CDR3 spans 16 amino acids. Germline loops: CDR1 SGHVS, CDR2 FNYEAQ. The CDR3 loop reads CASSLAGVNFQETQYF. Written as DNA, the CDR3 is TGTGCCAGCAGCTTGGCGGGGGTTAATTTTCAAGAGACCCAGTACTTC.

This chain connects TRBV19 to TRBJ2-2; 7 nucleotides agree with TRBD1. This CDR3 contains 16 residues. The J segment lost 3 bases and the V segment lost 4 bases, leaving 8 bases of the junction unmatched. Germline values: CDR1 LNHDA, CDR2 SQIVND (reference sequence). The CDR3 region has the DNA TGTGCCAGTAGTAGACCGACAGGGTTGCACACCGGGGAGCTGTTTTTT. It translates to CASSRPTGLHTGELFF.

On this clone itself: The junction departs from the called germline gene at one end, perhaps through a read error. This rearrangement joins TRBV30 to TRBJ1-6, with 7 bases identical to TRBD1. Germline lookup yields CDR1 GTSNPN and CDR2 SVGIG (reference sequence). The CDR3 sequence is 18 residues long. In DNA, the CDR3 is TGTGCCTGGAGGATGGGGACAGTCAGGGTGACCTATAATTCACCCTTCCACTTT. Protein: CAWRMGTVRVTYNSPFHF.

The chain employs TRBV7-6 and TRBJ2-2, with TRBD1 identical over 7 bases. The CDR3 consists of 15 residues. The V and J ends lost 2 bases and 4 bases, in that order; junction bases with no gene match: 4. CDR1 is SGHVS, CDR2 FNYEAQ, per germline. The CDR3 protein is CASSLSRTGTGELFF. In DNA, the CDR3 is TGTGCCAGCAGCTTATCTCGGACAGGCACCGGGGAGCTGTTTTTT.

V is TRBV13 and J is TRBJ2-1; TRBD1 agrees at 8 bases. The germline CDR1 and CDR2 sequences are PRHDT and FYEKMQ (reference sequence). This CDR3 comprises 12 residues. Trimming took 4 bases from V and 12 from J; bases not matched to a gene: 5. CDR3 coding DNA: TGTGCCAGCAGCTACGCCGGGACAGGGCAGTTCTTC. Amino acids: CASSYAGTGQFF.

The rearrangement joins TRBV6-5 to TRBJ2-7; a possible D gene is TRBD1 (6 bases). Germline V lookup: CDR1 MNHEY, CDR2 SVGAGI. V dropped 4 bases and J dropped 6 bases, with 16 bases sitting between them. CDR3 size: 14 residues. The CDR3 reads CASSLVGAVGEQYF. The CDR3, as DNA: TGTGCCAGCAGTTTGGTGGGGGCGGTCGGCGAGCAGTACTTC.

The V and J genes are TRBV6-6 and TRBJ2-3; TRBD2 agrees at 12 bases. The CDR3 runs to 13 residues. CDR1 is MNHNY and CDR2 is SVGAGI in the germline V gene (reference sequence). The V gene end was trimmed by 6 bases and the J gene end by 5 bases; junction bases not matched to a gene: 0. The CDR3 coding sequence is TGTGCCAGCAGACTAGCGGGGGGAGATACGCAGTATTTT. Protein: CASRLAGGDTQYF.

The V call is TRBV5-1, the J call TRBJ2-7; 8 nucleotides align to TRBD1. V lost 4 bases to trimming and J lost 6 bases; unmatched junction nucleotides: 12. The CDR3 has 15 amino acids. The germline V gene encodes CDR1 SGHRS and CDR2 YFSETQ. The CDR3 sequence is CASSIISGTGAEQYF. CDR3 in DNA: TGCGCCAGCAGCATAATCTCCGGGACAGGAGCCGAGCAGTACTTC.

This chain uses TRBV27 with TRBJ1-3; the D gene is possibly TRBD1 (6 bases). Per germline, CDR1 MNHEY and CDR2 SMNVEV (reference sequence). The length of the CDR3 is 13 residues. V was trimmed by 4 bases and J by 4 bases, leaving 8 bases between them. The chain's CDR3 is CASSSQGGNTIYF. CDR3 nucleotides: TGTGCCAGCAGTTCCCAGGGGGGAAACACCATATATTTT.

The genes are TRBV28 and TRBJ1-6; D is perhaps TRBD1 (5 bases). The germline V gene encodes CDR1 MDHEN and CDR2 SYDVKM. The V end lost 6 bases, the J end lost 7 bases, and 19 bases lay between the germline ends. The CDR3 has 16 amino acids. The chain's CDR3 is CASSPGAVSLNSPLHF. DNA of the CDR3: TGTGCCAGCAGCCCCGGGGCCGTGTCCCTAAATTCACCCCTCCACTTT.